What follows are 32 T cell receptor beta chains derived from one specimen sequenced in a study of regulatory T cells in long-lasting Graves disease. Construction of the TCR beta libraries employed iRepertoire HTBI primers in conjunction with Arm-PCR of CDR3 regions. A single record per CDR3 protein comes from TCRdb applying MiXCR to the multiplex PCR reads. There are roughly 320,000 distinct CDR3 sequences in the sample; roughly a sixth occur only once, and less than 35% lies in the top ten. Time point: newly diagnosed GD, antithyroid drugs for less than 3 months. The authors made the TCR library using RNA they extracted from PBMCs. The same sample was also used in a study of T cells in Graves' hyperthyroidism and ophthalmopathy.

Sample: peripheral blood mononuclear cells (PBMCs), taken at new diagnosis, from a patient treated with antithyroid drugs. The receptors come from a man in his forties or fifties with Graves disease.

Remarks on this clonotype: An end of the junction does not agree with germline; a read error may underlie this. The V gene is TRBV28, the J gene TRBJ1-1; D unclear. This CDR3 contains 12 residues. Looked up from germline, CDR1 is MDHEN and CDR2 is SYDVKM. The CDR3 nucleotides read TGTGCCAGCACCATTATCGGGGTGGGAGTGACCTTT. Its protein is CASTIIGVGVTF.

In its sample, this clonotype was seen many times. The chain's CDR3 is CSARNPQGNTEAFF. Here the CDR3 DNA reads TGCAGTGCTAGAAATCCACAGGGGAACACTGAAGCTTTCTTT. The chain is built from TRBV20-1 and TRBJ1-1; TRBD1 is a possible D gene (6 bases). Trimming stripped 2 bases from V and 1 base from J, with 11 bases between. The CDR3 runs 14 residues. Germline loops: CDR1 DFQATT, CDR2 SNEGSKA (reference sequence).

This clonotype was picked up a small number of times. The chain uses TRBV7-3 and TRBJ2-1; 7 bases agree with TRBD2. CDR3 length: 14 amino acids. Germline CDR1 reads SGHTA; CDR2 reads FQGTGA. The V gene end was trimmed by 5 bases and the J gene end by 3 bases; junction bases not matched to a gene: 4. CDR3 in amino acids: CASSTSGDYNEQFF. As DNA, the CDR3 is TGTGCCAGCAGCACCAGCGGGGACTACAATGAGCAGTTCTTC. Full variable domain (missing parts from reference TRBV7-3 and TRBJ2-1): GAGVSQTPSNKVTEKGKYVELRCDPISGHTALYWYRQSLGQGPEFLIYFQGTGAADDSGLPNDRFFAVRPEGSVSTLKIQRTERGDSAVYLCASSTSGDYNEQFFGPGTRLTVL.

There are many counts of this clonotype. This chain joins TRBV11-2 and TRBJ2-1; D remains unclear. The V end was cut by 5 bases, the J end by 5 bases, with 10 bases between. Germline assignment: CDR1 SGHAT and CDR2 FQNNGV. There are 13 residues in the CDR3. This CDR3 is CASSASPHNEQFF. The DNA for the CDR3 is TGTGCCAGCAGCGCATCCCCCCACAATGAGCAGTTCTTC.

Concerning this clonotype itself: This may arise from a read error, as a much more abundant clone is one base away. This rearrangement joins TRBV5-1 to TRBJ2-3; no clear D. The CDR3 has 14 amino acids. Germline V gene sequence: CDR1 SGHRS, CDR2 YFSETQ. The CDR3 loop reads CTSSFLGRTDTQYF. The DNA for the CDR3 is TGCACCAGCAGCTTCCTCGGTCGCACAGATACGCAGTATTTT.

The V and J genes are TRBV7-9 and TRBJ2-1; 7 nucleotides line up with TRBD2. The CDR3 has 14 amino acids. Losses at the gene ends were 8 bases for V and 5 bases for J; bases not matched to a gene: 9. CDR1 SEHNR and CDR2 FQNEAQ come from the germline V gene (reference sequence). As DNA, the CDR3 is TGTGCCAGCGGGGGGGGGGGTAGACACAATGAGCAGTTCTTC. Its protein is CASGGGGRHNEQFF. Full variable domain (outside the CDR3, taken from reference TRBV7-9 and TRBJ2-1): DTGVSQNPRHKITKRGQNVTFRCDPISEHNRLYWYRQTLGQGPEFLTYFQNEAQLEKSRLLSDRFSAERPKGSFSTLEIQRTEQGDSAMYLCASGGGGRHNEQFFGPGTRLTVL.

This clonotype was seen many times. This sequence joins TRBV4-1 and TRBJ2-3, with unresolved D. Trimming stripped 4 bases from V and 0 bases from J, with 14 bases between. This CDR3 spans 16 amino acids. CDR1 is MGHRA, CDR2 YSYEKL, per germline. The DNA of the CDR3 is TGCGCCAGCAGCCTATTTGGCCCCTTAAGCACAGATACGCAGTATTTT. Its translation: CASSLFGPLSTDTQYF.

This clonotype was picked up a small number of times. The chain links TRBV6-1 to TRBJ1-6; tentatively, D is TRBD1 (6 bases). Looked up from germline, CDR1 is MNHNS and CDR2 is SASEGT. The CDR3 runs to 17 residues. V gave up 7 bases and J gave up 2 bases, with 18 bases separating them. In DNA form, the CDR3 reads TGTGCCAGCACTCAACGGAGGGGGAGCACCTATAATTCACCCCTCCACTTT. Its protein product is CASTQRRGSTYNSPLHF.

The chain has TRBV25-1 and TRBJ2-3; TRBD2 agrees at 7 bases. Germline V gene sequence: CDR1 MGHDK, CDR2 SYGVNS. Losses at the gene ends were 10 bases for V and 4 bases for J; bases not matched to a gene: 8. This CDR3 has 13 residues. CDR3 in DNA: TGTGCCACGAGCAAGGGGAGGGCAGATACGCAGTATTTT. It translates to CATSKGRADTQYF.

The chain uses TRBV7-8 and TRBJ2-7; TRBD2 is a possible D gene (5 bases). The CDR3 spans 16 residues. CDR1 and CDR2 (germline): SGHVS, FQNEAQ. Trimming took 1 base from V and 0 from J, leaving 13 bases between them. CDR3 in amino acids: CASSLVGRGNSYEQYF. The CDR3 bases are TGTGCCAGCAGCTTAGTAGGTCGGGGAAACTCCTACGAGCAGTACTTC.

The V gene is TRBV9, the J gene TRBJ2-1, with 7 bases aligning to TRBD2. CDR1 SGDLS and CDR2 YYNGEE come from the germline V gene. V lost 4 bases and J lost 5; bases outside the gene matches: 6. The CDR3 contains 14 residues. The CDR3 reads CASSTRGGNNEQFF. The DNA for the CDR3 is TGTGCCAGCAGCACCCGCGGGGGAAACAATGAGCAGTTCTTC.

At least ten counts were recorded for this clonotype. This chain uses TRBV4-1 with TRBJ2-3; 12 bases fit TRBD2. V lost 4 bases and J lost 0; bases outside the gene matches: 5. Germline lookup yields CDR1 MGHRA and CDR2 YSYEKL. The CDR3 has 17 residues. The CDR3 reads CASSRTGLAGSTDTQYF. DNA of the CDR3: TGCGCCAGCAGCCGCACAGGACTAGCGGGGAGCACAGATACGCAGTATTTT.

The rearrangement uses TRBV7-9 and TRBJ2-7; D not resolved. Trimming removed 8 bases from V and 6 bases from J, with 14 bases in between. The length of the CDR3 is 12 residues. CDR1 is SEHNR and CDR2 is FQNEAQ in the germline V gene (reference sequence). CDR3 in amino acids: CASSSGLAEQYF. In nucleotides, the CDR3 is TGTGCCAGCTCTTCCGGCTTGGCCGAGCAGTACTTC. Filled out from reference TRBV7-9 and TRBJ2-7, the complete variable domain reads DTGVSQNPRHKITKRGQNVTFRCDPISEHNRLYWYRQTLGQGPEFLTYFQNEAQLEKSRLLSDRFSAERPKGSFSTLEIQRTEQGDSAMYLCASSSGLAEQYFGPGTRLTVT.

This clonotype has at least ten counts. The CDR3 reads CASSQRGGTAEQYF. In nucleotides, the CDR3 is TGTGCCAGCAGTCAGAGAGGAGGGACCGCCGAGCAGTACTTC. The chain recombines TRBV11-3 with TRBJ2-7; D possibly corresponds to TRBD2 (6 bases). The ends were cut back, 6 bases at V and 6 bases at J, with 18 bases in the middle. Germline V lookup: CDR1 SGHNT, CDR2 YENEEA. CDR3 size: 14 residues.

This clonotype was detected many times. The CDR3 coding sequence is TGTGCCAGCACCTTCCCGGGACAGATAGATCGTACGCAGTATTTT. Translated, it gives CASTFPGQIDRTQYF. The V call is TRBV7-9, the J call TRBJ2-3, with 7 positions matching TRBD1. The V segment lost 7 bases and the J segment 8 bases; nucleotides outside the gene matches: 15. From germline, CDR1 is SEHNR and CDR2 FQNEAQ (reference sequence). The CDR3 runs to 15 residues.

Concerning this clonotype: A far larger clone is only one base removed, so a read error is likely. The chain employs TRBV28 and TRBJ2-7; the D gene is possibly TRBD1 (6 bases). CDR3 length: 13 amino acids. Trimming left V 6 bases short and J 5 bases short, with 14 bases between. Germline CDR1 is MDHEN and CDR2 is SYDVKM. The CDR3 DNA is TGTGCCAGCAGCCCACAGGGATCCAACGAGCAGTACTTC. It is translated as CASSPQGSNEQYF.

This clonotype occurred many times. V and J are TRBV7-9 and TRBJ2-3; D uncertain. Germline CDR1 SEHNR, CDR2 FQNEAQ (reference sequence). The V gene lost 5 bases and the J gene lost 6 bases, with 18 bases spanning the gap. This CDR3 region has 15 residues. This chain's CDR3 is CASSLKWRLGDTQYF. CDR3 nucleotide sequence: TGTGCCAGCAGCCTCAAGTGGCGGTTAGGGGATACGCAGTATTTT.

This clonotype was recorded a few times. The gene calls are TRBV28 and TRBJ1-4; D is possibly TRBD1 (6 bases). The germline V gene encodes CDR1 MDHEN and CDR2 SYDVKM. There are 15 residues in the CDR3. Trimming cost V 1 base and J 7 bases, with 13 bases left between them. The CDR3 loop reads CASSLYVGAGEKLFF. In nucleotides, the CDR3 is TGTGCCAGCAGTTTATACGTGGGGGCTGGTGAAAAACTGTTTTTT.

This clonotype was recorded at least ten times. The V call is TRBV5-1, the J call TRBJ2-5, with D tentatively TRBD1 (5 bases). Trimming pared 0 bases from V and 3 bases from J, leaving 12 bases between. CDR1 and CDR2 (germline): SGHRS, YFSETQ. This CDR3 region has 15 residues. The CDR3 loop reads CASSLGGTKEETQYF. The CDR3 DNA reads as TGCGCCAGCAGCTTGGGGGGCACCAAGGAAGAGACCCAGTACTTC. Based on the CDR3 plus reference TRBV5-1 and TRBJ2-5, the full variable domain is KAGVTQTPRYLIKTRGQQVTLSCSPISGHRSVSWYQQTPGQGLQFLFEYFSETQRNKGNFPGRFSGRQFSNSRSEMNVSTLELGDSALYLCASSLGGTKEETQYFGPGTRLLVL.

The table lists this clonotype with many counts. The rearrangement uses TRBV7-2 and TRBJ1-3; D might be TRBD1 (6 bases). Germline V gene data show CDR1 as SGHTA and CDR2 as FQGNSA. This CDR3 has 15 amino acids. The V gene lost 5 bases and the J gene lost 2 bases, with 13 bases spanning the gap. This CDR3 reads CASSLQGLAGNTIYF. DNA of the CDR3: TGTGCCAGCAGCCTACAGGGTTTAGCTGGAAACACCATATATTTT.

This clonotype was detected many times. The CDR3 nucleotides read TGCGCCAGCAGCCCGAATTGGGCAGCAGGACGGGACTACGAGCAGTACTTC. This gives the protein CASSPNWAAGRDYEQYF. The rearrangement uses TRBV5-1 and TRBJ2-7, with a possible D match to TRBD2 (5 bases). V was shortened by 4 bases and J by 3 bases, with 23 bases between the two germline ends. Germline V CDR1 and CDR2: SGHRS, YFSETQ. The CDR3 runs 17 residues.

This clonotype was recorded many times. The chain carries TRBV30 and TRBJ2-3, with TRBD2 identical over 12 bases. Germline loops: CDR1 GTSNPN, CDR2 SVGIG (reference sequence). J lost 2 bases, V lost 5 bases, and 11 bases had no gene match. The CDR3 runs 17 residues. CDR3 nucleotides: TGTGCCTGGGATCGGCTGAGGACTAGCGGGGTCACAGATACGCAGTATTTT. Its translation is CAWDRLRTSGVTDTQYF.

The chain has TRBV29-1 and TRBJ2-5; 8 positions agree with TRBD1. V shed 5 bases and J 4 bases; nucleotides not matched to a gene: 3. Germline-derived CDR1 and CDR2 are SQVTM and ANQGSEA. This CDR3 comprises 12 residues. The CDR3, as DNA: TGCAGCGTTTGGACAGGGAGAGAGACCCAGTACTTC. Protein: CSVWTGRETQYF.

This clonotype has a count of ten or more. The chain recombines TRBV28 with TRBJ2-3, with 7 bases matching TRBD2. V shed 2 bases, J shed 0 bases, and the junction held 5 bases outside the gene matches. CDR3 length equals 16 residues. Germline assignment: CDR1 MDHEN and CDR2 SYDVKM. The CDR3 here is CASSLPLGGSTDTQYF. The CDR3 DNA sequence: TGTGCCAGCAGTTTACCCTTGGGGGGGAGCACAGATACGCAGTATTTT.

This clonotype occurred many times. This rearrangement joins TRBV20-1 to TRBJ1-6; D may be TRBD1 (6 bases). Germline lookup yields CDR1 DFQATT and CDR2 SNEGSKA (reference sequence). V was cut by 6 bases and J by 5 bases, with 17 bases left in between. The CDR3 has 15 residues. As DNA, the CDR3 is TGCAGTGCGCCCAGGGGTGGGATCCATAATTCACCCCTCCACTTT. Translation: CSAPRGGIHNSPLHF.

This clonotype was seen repeatedly, ten times or more. The CDR3 nucleotides read TGTGCCACCCGACCGACAGGGCTCGGGGAGCTGTTTTTT. It yields the protein CATRPTGLGELFF. The rearrangement uses TRBV24-1 and TRBJ2-2; 7 nucleotides agree with TRBD1. The CDR3 spans 13 residues. CDR1 is KGHDR, CDR2 SFDVKD, per germline. Trimming at V came to 9 bases and at J to 7 bases, leaving 7 bases not matched to a gene.

This clonotype was picked up a small number of times. This chain uses TRBV28 with TRBJ1-1; D is undetermined. Germline V CDR1 and CDR2: MDHEN, SYDVKM. The CDR3 runs to 11 residues. Trimming took 6 bases from V and 3 from J, leaving 5 bases between them. This chain's CDR3 is CASSKHTEAFF. The CDR3 region has the DNA TGTGCCAGCAGCAAACACACTGAAGCTTTCTTT.

This clonotype was detected only a few times. V gene TRBV20-1 combines with J gene TRBJ2-3; 9 positions match TRBD2. The ends lost 6 bases at V and 3 bases at J; junction bases unmatched: 13. The germline CDR1 and CDR2 sequences are DFQATT and SNEGSKA (reference sequence). The CDR3 is made up of 16 amino acids. The CDR3 region is CSALDEAGGQTDTQYF. As DNA, the CDR3 is TGCAGTGCCTTAGACGAGGCGGGGGGGCAAACAGATACGCAGTATTTT.

This chain uses TRBV9 with TRBJ1-6; D is perhaps TRBD1 (5 bases). Between the trimmed V and J ends, which lost 1 base and 6 bases, there was a span of 11 bases. The CDR3 length is 15 residues. Germline V lookup: CDR1 SGDLS, CDR2 YYNGEE. The CDR3 spells CASSVSQGRNSPLHF. CDR3 DNA sequence: TGTGCCAGCAGCGTATCTCAGGGTCGTAATTCACCCCTCCACTTT.

The chain recombines TRBV5-8 with TRBJ2-5; D call uncertain. The CDR3 runs to 14 residues. Germline loops: CDR1 SGHTS, CDR2 YDEGEE. V was pared by 6 bases and J by 5 bases, with 17 bases between. CDR3 sequence (DNA): TGTGCCAGCACCTCTTTTGGCCAACAGGAGACCCAGTACTTC. Its translation: CASTSFGQQETQYF.

This clonotype was seen ten or more times. The rearrangement links TRBV5-1 to TRBJ2-2; 8 bases agree with TRBD1. The V and J ends lost 7 bases and 0 bases, in that order; junction bases with no gene match: 2. There are 14 residues in the CDR3. Germline loops: CDR1 SGHRS, CDR2 YFSETQ. DNA of the CDR3: TGCGCCAGCTCACAGGGGGCGAACACCGGGGAGCTGTTTTTT. This codes for CASSQGANTGELFF. Variable domain in full (rest from reference TRBV5-1 and TRBJ2-2): KAGVTQTPRYLIKTRGQQVTLSCSPISGHRSVSWYQQTPGQGLQFLFEYFSETQRNKGNFPGRFSGRQFSNSRSEMNVSTLELGDSALYLCASSQGANTGELFFGEGSRLTVL.

This clonotype was recorded at least ten times. The chain combines TRBV4-1 with TRBJ1-2, with a possible D match to TRBD1 (5 bases). Trimming took off 4 bases at V and 2 bases at J, with 14 bases between the two ends. The CDR3 has 15 amino acids. The germline V gene has CDR1 MGHRA and CDR2 YSYEKL. The CDR3 protein is CASSPNWRGNYGYTF. CDR3 DNA sequence: TGCGCCAGCAGCCCGAATTGGAGGGGCAACTATGGCTACACCTTC.